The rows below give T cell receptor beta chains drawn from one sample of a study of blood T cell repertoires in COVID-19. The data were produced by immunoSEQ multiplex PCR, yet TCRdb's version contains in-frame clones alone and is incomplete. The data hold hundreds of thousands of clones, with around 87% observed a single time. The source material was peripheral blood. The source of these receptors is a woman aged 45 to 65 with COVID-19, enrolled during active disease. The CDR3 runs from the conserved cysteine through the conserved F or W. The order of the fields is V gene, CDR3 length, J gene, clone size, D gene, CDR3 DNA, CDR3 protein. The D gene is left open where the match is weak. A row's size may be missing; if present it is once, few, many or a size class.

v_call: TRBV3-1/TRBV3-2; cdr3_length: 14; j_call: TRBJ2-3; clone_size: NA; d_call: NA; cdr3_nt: TGTGCCAGCAGCCGCTCAAAAACAGGGAGCACGCAGTATTTT; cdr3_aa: CASSRSKTGSTQYF
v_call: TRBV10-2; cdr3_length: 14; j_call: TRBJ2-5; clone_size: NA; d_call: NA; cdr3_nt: TGCGCGAGCACGGCGGGACGGACCCAAGAGACCCAGTACTTC; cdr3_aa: CASTAGRTQETQYF
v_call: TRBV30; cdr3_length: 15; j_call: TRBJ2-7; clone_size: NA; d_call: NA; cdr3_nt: TGTGCCTGGAGTCCCCCTTGGGCGGGGATCTACGAGCAGTACTTC; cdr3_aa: CAWSPPWAGIYEQYF
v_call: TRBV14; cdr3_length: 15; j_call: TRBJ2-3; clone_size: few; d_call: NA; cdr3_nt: TGTGCCAGCAGCCAAGGAACGGTGAGCACAGATACGCAGTATTTT; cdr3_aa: CASSQGTVSTDTQYF
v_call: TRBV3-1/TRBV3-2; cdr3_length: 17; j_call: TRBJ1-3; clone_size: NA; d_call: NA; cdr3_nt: TGTGCCAGCAGCCGGAAAGTACAGGGAGTCTCTGGAAACACCATATATTTT; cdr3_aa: CASSRKVQGVSGNTIYF
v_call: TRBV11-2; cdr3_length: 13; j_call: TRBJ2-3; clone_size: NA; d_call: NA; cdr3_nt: TGTGCCAGCAGCGCCCTACTAGTTGATACGCAGTATTTT; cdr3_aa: CASSALLVDTQYF
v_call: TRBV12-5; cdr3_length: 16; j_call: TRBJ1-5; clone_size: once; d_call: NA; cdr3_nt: TGTGCTAGTGGTAAGGACAGAGCATATAGCAATCAGCCCCAGCATTTT; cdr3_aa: CASGKDRAYSNQPQHF
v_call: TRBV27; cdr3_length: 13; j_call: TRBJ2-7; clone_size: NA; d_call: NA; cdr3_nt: TGTGCCAGCAGATTCACGGTTGAATACGAGCAGTACTTC; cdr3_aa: CASRFTVEYEQYF
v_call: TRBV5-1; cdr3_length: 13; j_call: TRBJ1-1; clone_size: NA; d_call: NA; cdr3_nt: TGCGCCAGCAGCTTGCTTAGTAACACTGAAGCTTTCTTT; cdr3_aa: CASSLLSNTEAFF
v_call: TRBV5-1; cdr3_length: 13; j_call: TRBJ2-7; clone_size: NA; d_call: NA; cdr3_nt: TGCGCCAGCAGCTTGGGCAGTTCCTACGAGCAGTACTTC; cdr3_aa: CASSLGSSYEQYF
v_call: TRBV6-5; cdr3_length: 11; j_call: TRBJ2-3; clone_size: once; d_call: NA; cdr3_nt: TGTGCCAGCAGTTCCGCAGATACGCAGTATTTT; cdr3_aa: CASSSADTQYF
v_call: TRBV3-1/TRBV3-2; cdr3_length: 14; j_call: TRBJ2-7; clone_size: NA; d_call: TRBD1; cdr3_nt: TGTGCCAGCAGCCAGGGACAGGGGATCTACGAGCAGTACTTC; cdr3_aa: CASSQGQGIYEQYF
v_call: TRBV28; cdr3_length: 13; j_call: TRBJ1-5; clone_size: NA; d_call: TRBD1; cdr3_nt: TGTGCCAGCAACTACAACAGGGGTCAGCCCCAGCATTTT; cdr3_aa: CASNYNRGQPQHF
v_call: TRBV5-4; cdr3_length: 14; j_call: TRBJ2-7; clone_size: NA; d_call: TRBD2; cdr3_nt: TGTGCCAGCAGTGGGGGACTAGTAGGGTTCGAGCAGTACTTC; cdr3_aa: CASSGGLVGFEQYF
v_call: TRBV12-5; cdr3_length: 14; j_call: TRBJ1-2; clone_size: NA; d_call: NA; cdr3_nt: TGTGCTAGTGCTATGAACCAGGGGAAATATGGCTACACCTTC; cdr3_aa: CASAMNQGKYGYTF
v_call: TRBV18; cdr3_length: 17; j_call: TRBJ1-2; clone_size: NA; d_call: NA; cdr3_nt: TGTGCCAGCTCACCTACCCCGGGCACTAGAACTAACTATGGCTACACCTTC; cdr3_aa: CASSPTPGTRTNYGYTF
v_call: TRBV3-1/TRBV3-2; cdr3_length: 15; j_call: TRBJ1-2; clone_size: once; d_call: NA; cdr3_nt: TGTGCCAGCACCCTACGGGGGGGCGGGAGCTATGGCTACACCTTC; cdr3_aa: CASTLRGGGSYGYTF
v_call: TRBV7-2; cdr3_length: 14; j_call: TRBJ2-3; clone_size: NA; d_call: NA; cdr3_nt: TGTGCCAGCAGCTTACAGATGGCCACAGATACGCAGTATTTT; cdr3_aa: CASSLQMATDTQYF
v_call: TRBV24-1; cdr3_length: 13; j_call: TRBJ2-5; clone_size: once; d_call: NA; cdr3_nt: TGTGCCACCAGTGACCACTTGACTGAGACCCAGTACTTC; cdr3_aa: CATSDHLTETQYF
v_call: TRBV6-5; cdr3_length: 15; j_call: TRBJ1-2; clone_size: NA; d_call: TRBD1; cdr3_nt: TGTGCCAGCAGTCTAAGGAAGACAGGGAACTATGGCTACACCTTC; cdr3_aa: CASSLRKTGNYGYTF
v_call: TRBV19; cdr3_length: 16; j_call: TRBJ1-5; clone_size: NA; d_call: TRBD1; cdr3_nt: TGTGCCAGCAAGGGGCCAGGGGGCGTTTTCAATCAGCCCCAGCATTTT; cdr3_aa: CASKGPGGVFNQPQHF
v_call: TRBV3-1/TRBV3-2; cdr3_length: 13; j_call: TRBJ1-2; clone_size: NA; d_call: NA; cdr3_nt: TGTGCCAGCAGCTGGCGGGCCGGCTATGGCTACACCTTC; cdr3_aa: CASSWRAGYGYTF
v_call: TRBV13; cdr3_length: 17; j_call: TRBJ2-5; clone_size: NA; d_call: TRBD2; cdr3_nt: TGTGCCAGCAGCTTAGGGCTTGGGACTAGCTCCCAAGAGACCCAGTACTTC; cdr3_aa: CASSLGLGTSSQETQYF
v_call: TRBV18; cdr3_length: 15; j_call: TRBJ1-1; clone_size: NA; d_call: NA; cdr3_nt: TGTGCCAGCTCAACAATTCAGGGACAGAACACTGAAGCTTTCTTT; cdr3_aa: CASSTIQGQNTEAFF
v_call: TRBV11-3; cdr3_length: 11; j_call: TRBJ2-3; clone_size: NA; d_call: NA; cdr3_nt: TGTGCCAGCAGCTTAGACGGTACGCAGTATTTT; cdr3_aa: CASSLDGTQYF
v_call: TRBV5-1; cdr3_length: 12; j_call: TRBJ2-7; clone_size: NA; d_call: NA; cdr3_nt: TGCGCCAGCAGTCCAGGGAACAGGGAGCAGTACTTC; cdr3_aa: CASSPGNREQYF
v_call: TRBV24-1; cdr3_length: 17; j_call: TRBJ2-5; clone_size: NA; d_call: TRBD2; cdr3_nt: TGTGCCACCAGTGATCCGGTGAGTAGCGGGAACGGAGAGACCCAGTACTTC; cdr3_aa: CATSDPVSSGNGETQYF
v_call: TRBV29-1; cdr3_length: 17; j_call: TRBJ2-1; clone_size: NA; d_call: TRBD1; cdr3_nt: TGCAGCTCGCTAGGACAGGGCAAAATTAAATCCTACAATGAGCAGTTCTTC; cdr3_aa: CSSLGQGKIKSYNEQFF
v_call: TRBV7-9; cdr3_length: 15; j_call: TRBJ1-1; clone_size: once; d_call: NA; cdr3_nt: TGTGCCAGCAGCACCCGGGACATAACTCTCGGTGAAGCTTTCTTT; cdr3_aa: CASSTRDITLGEAFF
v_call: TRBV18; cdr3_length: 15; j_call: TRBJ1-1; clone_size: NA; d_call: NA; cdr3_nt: TGTGCCAGCTCGACCCGGGCAGGGGAGAACACTGAAGCTTTCTTT; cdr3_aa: CASSTRAGENTEAFF
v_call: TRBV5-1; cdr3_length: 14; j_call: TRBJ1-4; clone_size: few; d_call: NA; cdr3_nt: TGCGCCAGCAGGCCGGGTACGGGGGTTGAAAAACTGTTTTTT; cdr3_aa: CASRPGTGVEKLFF
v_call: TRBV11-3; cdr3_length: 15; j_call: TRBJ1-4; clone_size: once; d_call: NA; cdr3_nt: TGTGCCAGCAGCTTAGAGGGACTGAGGAATGAAAAACTGTTTTTT; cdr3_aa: CASSLEGLRNEKLFF
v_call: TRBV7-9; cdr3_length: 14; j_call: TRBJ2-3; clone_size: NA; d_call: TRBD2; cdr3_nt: TGTGCCAGCAGGTCTAGCGGGTACACAGATACGCAGTATTTT; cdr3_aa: CASRSSGYTDTQYF
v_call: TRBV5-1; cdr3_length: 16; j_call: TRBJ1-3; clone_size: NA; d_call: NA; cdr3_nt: TGCGCCAGCAGCTTCGGCTTGGGCAGCTCTGGAAACACCATATATTTT; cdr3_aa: CASSFGLGSSGNTIYF
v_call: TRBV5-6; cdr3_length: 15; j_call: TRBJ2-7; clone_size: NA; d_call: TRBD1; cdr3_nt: TGTGCCAGCAGCTCCGATGGGACAGGACCCTACGAGCAGTACTTC; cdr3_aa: CASSSDGTGPYEQYF
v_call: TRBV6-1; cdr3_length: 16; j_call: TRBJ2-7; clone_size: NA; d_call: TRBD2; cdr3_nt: TGTGCCAGCAGTGCTTGGAGGGCTAGCGGGAGTTACGAGCAGTACTTC; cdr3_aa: CASSAWRASGSYEQYF
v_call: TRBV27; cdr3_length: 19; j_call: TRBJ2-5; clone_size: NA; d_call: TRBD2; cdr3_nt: TGTGCCAGCAGTCATCGAAGGACTAGCGGGAGGGAGGGGCAAGAGACCCAGTACTTC; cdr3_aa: CASSHRRTSGREGQETQYF
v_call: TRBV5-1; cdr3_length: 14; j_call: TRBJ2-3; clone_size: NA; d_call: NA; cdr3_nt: TGCGCCAGCAGCTTAAACCCCACTATAGATACGCAGTATTTT; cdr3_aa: CASSLNPTIDTQYF
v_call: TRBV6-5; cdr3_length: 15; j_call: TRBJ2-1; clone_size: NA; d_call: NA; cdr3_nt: TGTGCCAGCAGTTTCGGACGCCGGGGTTCCAATGAGCAGTTCTTC; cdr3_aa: CASSFGRRGSNEQFF
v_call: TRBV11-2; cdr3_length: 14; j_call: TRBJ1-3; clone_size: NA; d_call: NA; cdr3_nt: TGTGCCAGCAGCCGACAGTTCTCTGGAAACACCATATATTTT; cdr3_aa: CASSRQFSGNTIYF
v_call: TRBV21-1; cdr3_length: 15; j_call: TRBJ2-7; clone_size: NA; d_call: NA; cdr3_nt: TGTGCCAGCGCCCAGAGTCGTAGTCTTTGGAGCGAGCAGTACTTC; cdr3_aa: CASAQSRSLWSEQYF
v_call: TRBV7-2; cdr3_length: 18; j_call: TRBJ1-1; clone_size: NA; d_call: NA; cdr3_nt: TGTGCCAGCAGCCTACTGACAGGATCCTATAGGTCTTACACTGAAGCTTTCTTT; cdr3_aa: CASSLLTGSYRSYTEAFF
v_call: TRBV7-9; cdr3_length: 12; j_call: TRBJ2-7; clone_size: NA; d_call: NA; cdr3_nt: TGTGCCAGCAGCTTAGTTCGGGACGAGCAGTACTTC; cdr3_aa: CASSLVRDEQYF
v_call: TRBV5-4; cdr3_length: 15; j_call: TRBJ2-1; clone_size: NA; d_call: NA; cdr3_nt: TGTGCCAGCAGCTTTTTTCCAGGGGTGACGAATGAGCAGTTCTTC; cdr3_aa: CASSFFPGVTNEQFF
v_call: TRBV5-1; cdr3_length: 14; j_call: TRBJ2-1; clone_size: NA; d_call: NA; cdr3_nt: TGCGCCAGCAGCTTGGAACAGACCTACAATGAGCAGTTCTTC; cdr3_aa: CASSLEQTYNEQFF
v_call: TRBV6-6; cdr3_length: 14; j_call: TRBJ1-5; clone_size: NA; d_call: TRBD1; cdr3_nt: TGTGCCAGCAGCCGGGACAGGGGGAATCAGCCCCAGCATTTT; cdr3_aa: CASSRDRGNQPQHF
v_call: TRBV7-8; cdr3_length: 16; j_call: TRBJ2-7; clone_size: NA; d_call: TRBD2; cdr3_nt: TGTGCCAGCAGCTTAGGGGGGACTAGCGGGCAGATTGAGCAGTACTTC; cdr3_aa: CASSLGGTSGQIEQYF
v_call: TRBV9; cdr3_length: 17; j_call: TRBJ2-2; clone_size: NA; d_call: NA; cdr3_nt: TGTGCCAGCAGCGTAGCCGTGGGAGCTCTGAACACCGGGGAGCTGTTTTTT; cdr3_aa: CASSVAVGALNTGELFF
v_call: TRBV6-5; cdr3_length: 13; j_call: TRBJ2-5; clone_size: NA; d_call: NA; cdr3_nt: TGTGCCAGCAGTCCGCCGACACAAGAGACCCAGTACTTC; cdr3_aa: CASSPPTQETQYF
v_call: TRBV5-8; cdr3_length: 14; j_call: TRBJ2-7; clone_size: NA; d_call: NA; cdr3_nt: TGTGCCAGCAGCTATCGGACAGAAACCTACGAGCAGTACTTC; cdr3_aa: CASSYRTETYEQYF
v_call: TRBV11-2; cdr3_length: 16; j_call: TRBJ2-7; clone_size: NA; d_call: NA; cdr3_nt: TGTGCCAGCAGCCCCCGGGGTGCCACCCTGAGGAGCGAGCAGTACTTC; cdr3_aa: CASSPRGATLRSEQYF
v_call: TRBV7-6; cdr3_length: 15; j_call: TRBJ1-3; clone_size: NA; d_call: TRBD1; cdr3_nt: TGTGCCAGCAGCTCCCGACAGGGTCTAAGAAACACCATATATTTT; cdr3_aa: CASSSRQGLRNTIYF
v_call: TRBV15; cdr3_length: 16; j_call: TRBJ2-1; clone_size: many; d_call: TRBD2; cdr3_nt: TGTGCCACCAGCAAAGGGGGACTAGCGGGAGCAGAGAGAATGTTCTTC; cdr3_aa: CATSKGGLAGAERMFF
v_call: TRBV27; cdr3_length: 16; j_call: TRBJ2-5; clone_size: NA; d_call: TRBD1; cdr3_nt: TGTGCCAGCAGTCTTTTTACCTGGACAGGGAGAGAGACCCAGTACTTC; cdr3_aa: CASSLFTWTGRETQYF
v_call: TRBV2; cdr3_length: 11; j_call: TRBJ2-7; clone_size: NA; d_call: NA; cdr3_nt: TGTGCCAGCAGTGAACTCCACGAGCAGTACTTC; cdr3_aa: CASSELHEQYF
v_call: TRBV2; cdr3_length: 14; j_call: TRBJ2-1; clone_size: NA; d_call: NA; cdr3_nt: TGTGCCAGCGGCGCTCAGTCCGGGCCGGGGGAGCAGTTCTTC; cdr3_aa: CASGAQSGPGEQFF
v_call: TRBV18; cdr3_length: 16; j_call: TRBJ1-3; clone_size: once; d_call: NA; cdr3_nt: TGTGCCAGCTCACCCCTGCCTGACAGCTCTGGAAACACCATATATTTT; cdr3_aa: CASSPLPDSSGNTIYF
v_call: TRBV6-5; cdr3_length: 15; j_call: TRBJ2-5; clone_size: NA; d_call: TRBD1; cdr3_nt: TGTGCCAGCAGAACAGACAGGGGCCGACAAGAGACCCAGTACTTC; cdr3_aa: CASRTDRGRQETQYF
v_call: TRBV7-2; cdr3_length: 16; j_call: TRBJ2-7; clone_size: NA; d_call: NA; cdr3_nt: TGTGCCAGCAGCTTAGGGAAAGACAGGATTGCCTACGAGCAGTACTTC; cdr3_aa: CASSLGKDRIAYEQYF